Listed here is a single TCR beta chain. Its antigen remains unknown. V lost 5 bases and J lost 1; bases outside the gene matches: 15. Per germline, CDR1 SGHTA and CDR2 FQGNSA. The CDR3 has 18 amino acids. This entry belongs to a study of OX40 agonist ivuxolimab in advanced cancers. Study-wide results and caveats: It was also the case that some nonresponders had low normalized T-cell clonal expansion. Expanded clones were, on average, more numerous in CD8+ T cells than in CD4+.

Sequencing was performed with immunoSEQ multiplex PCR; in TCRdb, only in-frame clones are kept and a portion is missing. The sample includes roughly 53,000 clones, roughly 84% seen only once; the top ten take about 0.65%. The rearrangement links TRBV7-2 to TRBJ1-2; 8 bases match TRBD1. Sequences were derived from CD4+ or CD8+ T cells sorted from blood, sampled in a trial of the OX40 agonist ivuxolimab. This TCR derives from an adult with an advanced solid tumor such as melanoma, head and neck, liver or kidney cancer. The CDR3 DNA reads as TGTGCCAGCAGCCGGGACAGGACGGGCCGTGAGAATAACTATGGCTACACCTTC. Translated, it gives CASSRDRTGRENNYGYTF.